This T cell receptor (beta chain) was recorded in a study of shared clonotypes between healthy human individuals. A word on this clone: Its antigen is unknown.

Study-wide points: Rarefaction revealed incomplete sorted-subset sequencing despite large depth. Represented diversity (both genetic and exposure-history) was limited by the small number of donors. With a few donors compared, approximately 5.5% of naive CD4 clonotypes were shared.

Per the original methods: With immunoSEQ giving junction-only sequences and no quality scores, filtering differed. Repertoires were generated with immunoSEQ multiplex PCR, while TCRdb's copy carries only in-frame clones and drops some. V and J calls and clone size are given by that table; D and trimming were obtained from the DNA. The sample has 2 million to 2.5 million clones; approximately 94% are singletons. Trimming took off 5 bases at V and 8 bases at J, with 16 bases between the two ends. Germline lookup yields CDR1 MNHNY and CDR2 SVGAGI (reference sequence). The CDR3 contains 15 residues. The sequence was collected from a man between 18 and 35 years old in good health. Sequenced sample: naive CD4+ T cells sorted from blood. This sample's subset: CD45RA+ positively selected. This rearrangement joins TRBV6-6 to TRBJ1-6; D ambiguous. DNA of the CDR3: TGTGCCAGCAGTGATATAGACGCGGTTTATTCACCCCTCCACTTT. The encoded protein is CASSDIDAVYSPLHF.